Each of the 7 T cell receptor beta chains below was sequenced from the same sample in a study of control samples from healthy donors and cancer patients. Profiled with immunoSEQ multiplex PCR; TCRdb holds only in-frame clones, not every one. The sample has tens of thousands of clones, 80% to 95% seen once. Sequences were obtained from PBMCs. The receptors originated from a woman aged 40-49 years with lung cancer.

The J gene is TRBJ2-7, the V gene TRBV7-9; D tentatively reads TRBD1 or TRBD2 (5 bases each). The CDR3 runs to 13 residues. The V gene's germline CDR1 is SEHNR and CDR2 FQNEAQ (reference sequence). The V end was cut by 5 bases, the J end by 2 bases, with 10 bases between. The CDR3 DNA sequence: TGTGCCAGCAGCCCCGGGGACCCCTACGAGCAGTACTTC. Its protein product is CASSPGDPYEQYF.

The rearrangement uses TRBV19 and TRBJ2-7; D ambiguous. Trimming took off 6 bases at V and 1 base at J, with 7 bases between the two ends. The length of the CDR3 is 12 residues. Germline V gene sequence: CDR1 LNHDA, CDR2 SQIVND (reference sequence). For the CDR3, the DNA is TGTGCCAGTAGCCCCGGGTCCTACGAGCAGTACTTC. It yields the protein CASSPGSYEQYF.

The rearrangement uses TRBV3-1 (or the pseudogene TRBV3-2) and TRBJ1-2; TRBD1 aligns across 8 bases. CDR1 is LGHDT and CDR2 is YNNKEL in the germline V gene (reference sequence). CDR3 length: 13 amino acids. Trimming removed 4 bases from V and 7 bases from J; junction bases left unmatched: 5. The CDR3 bases are TGTGCCAGCAGCCCGGACAGGGTGGTTGGCTACACCTTC. This gives the protein CASSPDRVVGYTF.

The rearrangement uses TRBV12-5 and TRBJ1-1; D ambiguous. CDR1 is LGHNT, CDR2 FRNRAP, per germline. This CDR3 comprises 11 residues. V was trimmed by 7 bases and J by 3 bases, leaving 6 bases between them. The CDR3 DNA is TGTGCTAGTGAAATGGACACTGAAGCTTTCTTT. Its translation: CASEMDTEAFF.

In nucleotides, the CDR3 is TGTGCCAGCAGCATGACAGGGAACAGCAATCAGCCCCAGCATTTT. Translated, it gives CASSMTGNSNQPQHF. The gene calls are TRBV28 and TRBJ1-5; 7 nucleotides line up with TRBD1. V gave up 6 bases and J gave up 1 base; unmatched junction bases: 6. Germline assignment: CDR1 MDHEN and CDR2 SYDVKM. This CDR3 region has 15 residues.

The rearrangement links TRBV7-9 to TRBJ2-5, with a weak D call TRBD2 (5 bases). Germline CDR1 and CDR2: SEHNR and FQNEAQ (reference sequence). Trimming took off 1 base at V and 6 bases at J, with 18 bases between the two ends. The CDR3 totals 16 residues. CDR3 DNA sequence: TGTGCCAGCAGCTTAGATCTACGGGCGCGAGGGAAGACCCAGTACTTC. Protein: CASSLDLRARGKTQYF. The entire variable domain, with the rest obtained from reference TRBV7-9 and TRBJ2-5, is as follows: DTGVSQNPRHKITKRGQNVTFRCDPISEHNRLYWYRQTLGQGPEFLTYFQNEAQLEKSRLLSDRFSAERPKGSFSTLEIQRTEQGDSAMYLCASSLDLRARGKTQYFGPGTRLLVL.

CDR3 coding DNA: TGTGCTAGTGGTTTGGTAGGGTTAGGAGGCCCGCTTTCACCCCTCCACTTT. This gives the protein CASGLVGLGGPLSPLHF. V is TRBV12-5 and J is TRBJ1-6; D not resolved. The CDR3 loop spans 17 amino acids. V was pared by 0 bases and J by 9 bases, with 18 bases between. The germline V gene has CDR1 LGHNT and CDR2 FRNRAP.